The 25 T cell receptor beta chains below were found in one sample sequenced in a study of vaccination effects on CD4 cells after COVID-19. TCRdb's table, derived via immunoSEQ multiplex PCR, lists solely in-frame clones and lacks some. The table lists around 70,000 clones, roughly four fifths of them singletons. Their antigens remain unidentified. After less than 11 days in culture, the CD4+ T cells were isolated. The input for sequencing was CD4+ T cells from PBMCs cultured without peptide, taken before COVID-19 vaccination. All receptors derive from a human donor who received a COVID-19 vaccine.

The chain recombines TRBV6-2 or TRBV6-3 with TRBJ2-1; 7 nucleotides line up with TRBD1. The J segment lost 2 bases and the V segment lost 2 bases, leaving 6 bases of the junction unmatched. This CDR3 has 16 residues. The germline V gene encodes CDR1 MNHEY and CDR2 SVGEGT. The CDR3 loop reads CASSYNRDRPYNEQFF. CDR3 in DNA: TGTGCCAGCAGTTACAATCGGGACAGACCCTACAATGAGCAGTTCTTC.

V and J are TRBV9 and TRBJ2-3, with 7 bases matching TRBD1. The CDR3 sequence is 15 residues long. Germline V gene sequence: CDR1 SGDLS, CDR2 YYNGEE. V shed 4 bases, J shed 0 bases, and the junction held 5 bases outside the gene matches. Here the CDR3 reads CASSLDRASTDTQYF. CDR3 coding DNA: TGTGCCAGCAGCCTAGACAGGGCTAGCACAGATACGCAGTATTTT. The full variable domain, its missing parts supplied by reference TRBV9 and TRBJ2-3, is DSGVTQTPKHLITATGQRVTLRCSPRSGDLSVYWYQQSLDQGLQFLIQYYNGEERAKGNILERFSAQQFPDLHSELNLSSLELGDSALYFCASSLDRASTDTQYFGPGTRLTVL.

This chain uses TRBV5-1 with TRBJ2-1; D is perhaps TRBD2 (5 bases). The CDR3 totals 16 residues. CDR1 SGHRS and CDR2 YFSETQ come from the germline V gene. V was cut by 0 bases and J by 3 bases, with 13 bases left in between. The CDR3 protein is CASSLVGEPIYNEQFF. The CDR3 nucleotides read TGCGCCAGCAGCTTGGTCGGGGAGCCGATCTACAATGAGCAGTTCTTC.

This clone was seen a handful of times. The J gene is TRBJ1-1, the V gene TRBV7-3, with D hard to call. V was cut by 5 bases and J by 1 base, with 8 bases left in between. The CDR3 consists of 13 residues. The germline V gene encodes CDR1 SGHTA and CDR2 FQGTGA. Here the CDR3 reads CASSRTENTEAFF. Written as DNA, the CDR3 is TGTGCCAGCAGCCGGACTGAGAACACTGAAGCTTTCTTT.

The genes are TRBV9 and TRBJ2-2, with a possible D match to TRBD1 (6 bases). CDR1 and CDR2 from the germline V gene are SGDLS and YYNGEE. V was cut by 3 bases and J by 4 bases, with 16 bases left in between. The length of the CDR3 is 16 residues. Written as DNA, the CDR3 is TGTGCCAGCAGCGACCTTGGGGGCGTAGGCACCGGGGAGCTGTTTTTT. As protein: CASSDLGGVGTGELFF.

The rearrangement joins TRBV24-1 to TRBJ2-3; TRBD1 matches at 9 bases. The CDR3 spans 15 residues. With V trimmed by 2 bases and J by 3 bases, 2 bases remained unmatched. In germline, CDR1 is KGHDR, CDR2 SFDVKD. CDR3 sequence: CATSDYRGLTDTQYF. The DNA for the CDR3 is TGTGCCACCAGTGATTACAGGGGGCTGACAGATACGCAGTATTTT.

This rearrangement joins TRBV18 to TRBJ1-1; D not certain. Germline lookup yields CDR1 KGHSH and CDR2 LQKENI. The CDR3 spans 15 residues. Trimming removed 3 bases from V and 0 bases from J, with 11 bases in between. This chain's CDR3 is CASSPDGLMNTEAFF. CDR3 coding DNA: TGTGCCAGCTCACCGGACGGCCTAATGAACACTGAAGCTTTCTTT.

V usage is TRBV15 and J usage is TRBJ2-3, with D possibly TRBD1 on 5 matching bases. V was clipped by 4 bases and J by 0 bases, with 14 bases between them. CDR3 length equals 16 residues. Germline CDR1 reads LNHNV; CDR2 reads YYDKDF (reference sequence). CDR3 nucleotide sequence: TGTGCCACCAGCAATTCTGTTAGGGGTAGCACAGATACGCAGTATTTT. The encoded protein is CATSNSVRGSTDTQYF. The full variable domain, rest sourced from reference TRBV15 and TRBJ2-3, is DAMVIQNPRYQVTQFGKPVTLSCSQTLNHNVMYWYQQKSSQAPKLLFHYYDKDFNNEADTPDNFQSRRPNTSFCFLDIRSPGLGDTAMYLCATSNSVRGSTDTQYFGPGTRLTVL.

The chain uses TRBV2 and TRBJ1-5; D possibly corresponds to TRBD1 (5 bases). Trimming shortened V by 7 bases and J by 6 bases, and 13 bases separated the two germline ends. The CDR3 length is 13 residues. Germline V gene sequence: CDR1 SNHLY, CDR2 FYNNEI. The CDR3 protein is CASTGPAGQPQHF. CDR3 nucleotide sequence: TGTGCCAGCACGGGACCTGCGGGTCAGCCCCAGCATTTT. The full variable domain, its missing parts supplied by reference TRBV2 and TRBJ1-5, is EPEVTQTPSHQVTQMGQEVILRCVPISNHLYFYWYRQILGQKVEFLVSFYNNEISEKSEIFDDQFSVERPDGSNFTLKIRSTKLEDSAMYFCASTGPAGQPQHFGDGTRLSIL.

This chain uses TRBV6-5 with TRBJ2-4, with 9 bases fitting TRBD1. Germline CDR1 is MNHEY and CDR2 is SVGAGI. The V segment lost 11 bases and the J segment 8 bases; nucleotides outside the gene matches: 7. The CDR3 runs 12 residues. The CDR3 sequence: CALGQGYDIQYF. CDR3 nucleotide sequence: TGTGCCCTGGGACAGGGTTATGACATTCAGTACTTC.

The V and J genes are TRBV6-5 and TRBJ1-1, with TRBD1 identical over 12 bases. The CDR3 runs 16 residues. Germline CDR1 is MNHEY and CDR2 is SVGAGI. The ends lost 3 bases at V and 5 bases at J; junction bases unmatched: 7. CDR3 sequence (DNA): TGTGCCAGCAGTTATGAGGGACAGGGGGCTTGGACTGAAGCTTTCTTT. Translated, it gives CASSYEGQGAWTEAFF.

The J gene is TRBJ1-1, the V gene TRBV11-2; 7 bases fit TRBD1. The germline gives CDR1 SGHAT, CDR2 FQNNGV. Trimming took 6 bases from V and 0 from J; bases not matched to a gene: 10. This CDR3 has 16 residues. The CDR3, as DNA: TGTGCCAGCAGTACAGAAGGGACAGCTATGAACACTGAAGCTTTCTTT. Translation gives CASSTEGTAMNTEAFF. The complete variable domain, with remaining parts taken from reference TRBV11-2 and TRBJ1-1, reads EAGVAQSPRYKIIEKRQSVAFWCNPISGHATLYWYQQILGQGPKLLIQFQNNGVVDDSQLPKDRFSAERLKGVDSTLKIQPAKLEDSAVYLCASSTEGTAMNTEAFFGQGTRLTVV.

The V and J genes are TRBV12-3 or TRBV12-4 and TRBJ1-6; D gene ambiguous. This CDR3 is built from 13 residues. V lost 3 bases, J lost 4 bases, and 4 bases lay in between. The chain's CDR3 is CASSFAYNSPLHF. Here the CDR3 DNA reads TGTGCCAGCAGTTTCGCGTATAATTCACCCCTCCACTTT.

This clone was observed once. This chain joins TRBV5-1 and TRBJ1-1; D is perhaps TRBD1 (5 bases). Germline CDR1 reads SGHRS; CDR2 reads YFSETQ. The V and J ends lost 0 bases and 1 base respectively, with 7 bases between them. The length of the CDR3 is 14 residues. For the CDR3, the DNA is TGCGCCAGCAGCTTGGCGGGGCCGAACACTGAAGCTTTCTTT. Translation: CASSLAGPNTEAFF.

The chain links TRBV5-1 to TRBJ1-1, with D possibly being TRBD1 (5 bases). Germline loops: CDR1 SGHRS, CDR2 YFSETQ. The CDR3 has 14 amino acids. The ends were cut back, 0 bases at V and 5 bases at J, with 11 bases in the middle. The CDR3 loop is CASSLGFGGTEAFF. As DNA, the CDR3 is TGCGCCAGCAGCTTGGGTTTTGGGGGTACTGAAGCTTTCTTT.

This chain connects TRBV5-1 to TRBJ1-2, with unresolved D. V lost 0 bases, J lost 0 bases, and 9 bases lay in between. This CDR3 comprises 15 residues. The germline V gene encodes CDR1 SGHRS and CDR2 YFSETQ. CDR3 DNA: TGCGCCAGCAGCTTGGCGGCAGGAACTAACTATGGCTACACCTTC. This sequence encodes CASSLAAGTNYGYTF.

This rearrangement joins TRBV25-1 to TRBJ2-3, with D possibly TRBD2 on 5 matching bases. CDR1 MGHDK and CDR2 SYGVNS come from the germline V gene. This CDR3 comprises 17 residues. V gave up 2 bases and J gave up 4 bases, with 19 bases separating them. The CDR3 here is CASSEGLLPTGADTQYF. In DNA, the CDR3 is TGTGCCAGCAGTGAAGGGTTACTTCCCACCGGGGCAGATACGCAGTATTTT.

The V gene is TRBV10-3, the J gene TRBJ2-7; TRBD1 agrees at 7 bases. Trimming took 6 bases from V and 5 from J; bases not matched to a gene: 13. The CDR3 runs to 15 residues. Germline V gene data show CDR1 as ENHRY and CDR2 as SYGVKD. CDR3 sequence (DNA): TGTGCCATCAGCAGACAGGGTTTACAAACGGACGAGCAGTACGTC. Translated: CAISRQGLQTDEQYV.

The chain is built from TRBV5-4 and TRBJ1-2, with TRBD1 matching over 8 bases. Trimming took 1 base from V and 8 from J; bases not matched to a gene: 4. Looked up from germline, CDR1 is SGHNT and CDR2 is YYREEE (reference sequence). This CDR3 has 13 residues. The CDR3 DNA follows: TGTGCCAGCAGCTTGCCAGGGGGCTACGGCTACACCTTC. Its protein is CASSLPGGYGYTF.

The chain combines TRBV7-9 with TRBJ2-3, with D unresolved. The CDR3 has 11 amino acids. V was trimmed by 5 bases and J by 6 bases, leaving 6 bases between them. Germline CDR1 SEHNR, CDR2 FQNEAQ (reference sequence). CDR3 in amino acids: CASSGQDTQYF. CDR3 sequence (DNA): TGTGCCAGCAGCGGCCAGGATACGCAGTATTTT. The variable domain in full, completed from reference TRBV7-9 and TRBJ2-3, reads DTGVSQNPRHKITKRGQNVTFRCDPISEHNRLYWYRQTLGQGPEFLTYFQNEAQLEKSRLLSDRFSAERPKGSFSTLEIQRTEQGDSAMYLCASSGQDTQYFGPGTRLTVL.

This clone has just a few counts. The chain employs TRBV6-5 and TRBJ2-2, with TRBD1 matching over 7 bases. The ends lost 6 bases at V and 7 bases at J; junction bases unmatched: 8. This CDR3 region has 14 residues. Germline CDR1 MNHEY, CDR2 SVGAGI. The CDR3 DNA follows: TGTGCCAGCAGGCCCCGACAGGGAAACGGGGAGCTGTTTTTT. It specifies CASRPRQGNGELFF.

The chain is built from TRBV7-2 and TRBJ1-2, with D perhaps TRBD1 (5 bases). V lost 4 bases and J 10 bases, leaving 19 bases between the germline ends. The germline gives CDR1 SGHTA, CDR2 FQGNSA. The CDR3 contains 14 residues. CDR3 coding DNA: TGTGCCAGCAGCTCGGCGACAGTCCCCAGAGACTACACCTTC. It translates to CASSSATVPRDYTF.

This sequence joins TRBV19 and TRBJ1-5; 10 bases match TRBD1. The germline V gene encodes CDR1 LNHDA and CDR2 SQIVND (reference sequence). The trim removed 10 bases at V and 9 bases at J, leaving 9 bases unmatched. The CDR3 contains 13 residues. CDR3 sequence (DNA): TGTGCCAACCGGGACAGGGGAAGGCCGCCCCAGCATTTT. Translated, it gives CANRDRGRPPQHF.

CDR3 DNA sequence: TGTGCCAGCAGCCCTCGGGGGGCAGGATTGAACACTGAAGCTTTCTTT. Translation gives CASSPRGAGLNTEAFF. The chain uses TRBV9 and TRBJ1-1; TRBD1 is a possible D gene (6 bases). In germline, CDR1 is SGDLS, CDR2 YYNGEE. CDR3 length equals 16 residues. V was pared by 4 bases and J by 0 bases, with 16 bases between.

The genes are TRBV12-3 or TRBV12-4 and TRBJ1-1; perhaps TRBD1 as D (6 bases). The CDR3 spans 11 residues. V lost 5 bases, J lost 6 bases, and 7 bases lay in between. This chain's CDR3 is CASSNRAEAFF. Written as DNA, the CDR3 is TGTGCCAGCAGTAACAGGGCTGAAGCTTTCTTT.